Presented here are 30 T cell receptor beta chains from one specimen sequenced in a study of T-cell reconstitution after alpha-beta-depleted transplantation in children. TCRbeta library construction was performed incorporating unique molecular identifiers. Using its own MiXCR run on the PCR reads, TCRdb lists one record per CDR3 protein. The data contain around 580,000 distinct CDR3 sequences, over 25% of them singletons. Specimen: PBMCs, collected before TCRalphabeta/CD19-depleted stem cell transplant. The receptors originated from a boy in the first two years of life with Wiskott-Aldrich syndrome, due to receive a stem cell transplant.

The rearrangement uses TRBV6-1 and TRBJ2-7; D not certain. The CDR3 runs to 13 residues. V was cut by 6 bases and J by 0 bases, with 9 bases left in between. From germline, CDR1 is MNHNS and CDR2 SASEGT. The CDR3 region is CASRGESSYEQYF. The CDR3 coding sequence is TGTGCCAGCAGGGGTGAAAGCTCCTACGAGCAGTACTTC.

DNA of the CDR3: TGTGCCAGCAGCCTCAAAGGCGGGGGGCAGGGTGGCTACACCTTC. It yields the protein CASSLKGGGQGGYTF. This chain links TRBV7-2 with TRBJ1-2, with D possibly matching TRBD1 (6 bases). The CDR3 sequence is 15 residues long. Germline-derived CDR1 and CDR2 are SGHTA and FQGNSA. V dropped 5 bases and J dropped 7 bases, with 20 bases sitting between them.

Only a few counts were recorded for this clonotype. The J gene is TRBJ2-1, the V gene TRBV5-1, with 8 bases aligning to TRBD1. V was clipped by 1 base and J by 8 bases; unmatched bases: 2. The CDR3 is 13 amino acids. Germline values: CDR1 SGHRS, CDR2 YFSETQ. Here the CDR3 reads CASSLTGGHEQFF. The CDR3 DNA follows: TGCGCCAGCAGCTTGACAGGGGGTCATGAGCAGTTCTTC.

This clonotype was picked up a small number of times. The J gene is TRBJ2-1, the V gene TRBV12-3 or TRBV12-4; 7 bases are shared with TRBD1. CDR3 size: 15 residues. V lost 3 bases to trimming and J lost 2 bases; unmatched junction nucleotides: 4. The CDR3 protein is CASSFSTGPYNEQFF. The CDR3 DNA sequence: TGTGCCAGCAGTTTTTCGACAGGGCCCTACAATGAGCAGTTCTTC.

J is TRBJ2-7 and V is TRBV6-1; D may be TRBD2 (6 bases). This CDR3 spans 14 amino acids. V was cut by 7 bases and J by 1 base, with 14 bases left in between. Germline loops: CDR1 MNHNS, CDR2 SASEGT. The CDR3 here is CASKQGGWSYEQYF. CDR3 sequence (DNA): TGTGCCAGCAAGCAGGGAGGATGGTCCTACGAGCAGTACTTC.

The V call is TRBV10-3, the J call TRBJ2-7, with unresolved D. V gave up 6 bases and J gave up 5 bases, with 20 bases separating them. Germline CDR1 reads ENHRY; CDR2 reads SYGVKD. The CDR3 totals 15 residues. DNA of the CDR3: TGTGCCATCAGGCATGGTGGCCTCACCCTCGACGAGCAGTACTTC. Its protein is CAIRHGGLTLDEQYF.

This clonotype was counted only a few times. The chain has TRBV14 and TRBJ1-5; no definite D call. V was clipped by 0 bases and J by 0 bases, with 15 bases between them. Per germline, CDR1 SGHDN and CDR2 FVKESK. The CDR3 consists of 18 residues. CDR3 nucleotides: TGTGCCAGCAGCCAAGATCGAACAGACACCTATAGCAATCAGCCCCAGCATTTT. Its protein product is CASSQDRTDTYSNQPQHF. Using reference TRBV14 and TRBJ1-5 for the parts outside the CDR3, the full variable domain is EAGVTQFPSHSVIEKGQTVTLRCDPISGHDNLYWYRRVMGKEIKFLLHFVKESKQDESGMPNNRFLAERTGGTYSTLKVQPAELEDSGVYFCASSQDRTDTYSNQPQHFGDGTRLSIL.

In DNA form, the CDR3 reads TGTGCCAGCAGCCAAGTAGGGTACAACAATGAGCAGTTCTTC. Translation gives CASSQVGYNNEQFF. This chain links TRBV4-2 with TRBJ2-1, with D uncertain. In germline, CDR1 is LGHNA, CDR2 YNFKEQ. This CDR3 has 14 residues. V lost 1 base and J lost 5, with 9 bases in between.

This clonotype was observed a handful of times. At one of its ends the junction is not consistent with the germline gene, which may arise from a read error. J is TRBJ1-5 and V is TRBV20-1, with D tentatively TRBD1 (6 bases). Germline CDR1 and CDR2: DFQATT and SNEGSKA (reference sequence). CDR3 length: 14 residues. CDR3 DNA sequence: TGCAGTGCCAGAGGGGGGGGCGGCAATCAGCCCCAGCATTTT. Amino acids: CSARGGGGNQPQHF.

The V and J genes are TRBV20-1 and TRBJ2-7, with TRBD2 identical over 8 bases. The J segment lost 3 bases and the V segment lost 3 bases, leaving 10 bases of the junction unmatched. The germline V gene has CDR1 DFQATT and CDR2 SNEGSKA (reference sequence). The CDR3 extends over 15 amino acids. The CDR3 DNA sequence: TGCAGTGCTAGGGACGTGACTAGCGTTGGCTACGAGCAGTACTTC. It translates to CSARDVTSVGYEQYF.

The chain has TRBV20-1 and TRBJ2-1; D may be TRBD2 (5 bases). The CDR3 runs to 14 residues. Germline assignment: CDR1 DFQATT and CDR2 SNEGSKA (reference sequence). V was cut by 5 bases and J by 5 bases, with 16 bases left in between. The CDR3 sequence: CSARAEVGHNEQFF. The CDR3 DNA is TGCAGTGCTCGAGCGGAGGTAGGGCACAATGAGCAGTTCTTC.

The rearrangement uses TRBV10-3 and TRBJ2-2; D is uncertain. Trimming took 0 bases from V and 8 from J, leaving 7 bases between them. The CDR3 runs to 13 residues. CDR1 and CDR2 from the germline V gene are ENHRY and SYGVKD. CDR3 in amino acids: CAISESVEGELFF. DNA for the CDR3: TGTGCCATCAGTGAGTCTGTAGAGGGGGAGCTGTTTTTT.

This clonotype was counted only a few times. The chain uses TRBV20-1 and TRBJ2-3; D is possibly TRBD2 (5 bases). V was cut by 5 bases and J by 2 bases, with 11 bases left in between. Germline-derived CDR1 and CDR2 are DFQATT and SNEGSKA (reference sequence). The CDR3 length is 13 residues. As DNA, the CDR3 is TGCAGTGCTCTGGGGAGTGACACAGATACGCAGTATTTT. It is translated as CSALGSDTDTQYF.

The rearrangement joins TRBV24-1 to TRBJ2-1; 7 nucleotides agree with TRBD2. CDR1 is KGHDR, CDR2 SFDVKD, per germline. The CDR3 extends over 16 amino acids. The V segment lost 1 base and the J segment 2 bases; nucleotides outside the gene matches: 4. The CDR3 DNA follows: TGTGCCACCAGTGATTTCGGGGGGAACGCCTACAATGAGCAGTTCTTC. Its protein is CATSDFGGNAYNEQFF.

This clonotype was seen only once. The chain recombines TRBV6-5 with TRBJ2-3; 7 positions match TRBD2. V shed 2 bases and J 2 bases; nucleotides not matched to a gene: 4. This CDR3 has 15 amino acids. Germline V gives CDR1 MNHEY, CDR2 SVGAGI. The CDR3 bases are TGTGCCAGCAGTTACGGCCTAGCGGTCACAGATACGCAGTATTTT. Protein sequence: CASSYGLAVTDTQYF.

The rearrangement joins TRBV5-1 to TRBJ2-3; possible D gene TRBD1, 5 bases. The ends were cut back, 8 bases at V and 4 bases at J, with 14 bases in the middle. CDR1 and CDR2 (germline): SGHRS, YFSETQ. This CDR3 comprises 13 residues. The CDR3 coding sequence is TGCGCCAGTAGGGGCTCGCGCGCAGATACGCAGTATTTT. Residues: CASRGSRADTQYF.

The rearrangement joins TRBV7-2 to TRBJ2-3; D tentatively reads TRBD1 or TRBD2 (5 bases each). Looked up from germline, CDR1 is SGHTA and CDR2 is FQGNSA. Trimming removed 5 bases from V and 1 base from J, with 10 bases in between. This CDR3 has 14 amino acids. CDR3 in DNA: TGTGCCAGCAGCCAGCTGGGGGGCACAGATACGCAGTATTTT. It specifies CASSQLGGTDTQYF.

This chain uses TRBV20-1 with TRBJ2-7; possible D gene TRBD2, 6 bases. The CDR3 totals 12 residues. Trimming took off 6 bases at V and 2 bases at J, with 11 bases between the two ends. Germline V gives CDR1 DFQATT, CDR2 SNEGSKA (reference sequence). The CDR3 protein is CSAQEGAYEQYF. The CDR3 coding sequence is TGCAGTGCCCAGGAGGGTGCCTACGAGCAGTACTTC.

The chain is built from TRBV9 and TRBJ2-1; TRBD2 agrees at 10 bases. V shed 0 bases, J shed 6 bases, and the junction held 3 bases outside the gene matches. Germline V lookup: CDR1 SGDLS, CDR2 YYNGEE. CDR3 length: 15 residues. CDR3 amino acids: CASSVASGRANEQFF. The CDR3 DNA sequence: TGTGCCAGCAGCGTAGCCAGCGGGAGGGCCAATGAGCAGTTCTTC. Full variable domain (remainder filled in from reference TRBV9 and TRBJ2-1): DSGVTQTPKHLITATGQRVTLRCSPRSGDLSVYWYQQSLDQGLQFLIQYYNGEERAKGNILERFSAQQFPDLHSELNLSSLELGDSALYFCASSVASGRANEQFFGPGTRLTVL.

This clonotype came up a few times. The V and J genes are TRBV5-1 and TRBJ1-3, with D uncertain. Trimming took 4 bases from V and 0 from J, leaving 5 bases between them. CDR3 size: 13 residues. CDR1 SGHRS and CDR2 YFSETQ come from the germline V gene. The CDR3 reads CASSEISGNTIYF. In DNA form, the CDR3 reads TGCGCCAGCAGCGAAATCTCTGGAAACACCATATATTTT.

The J gene is TRBJ2-2, the V gene TRBV10-2, with 8 bases that match TRBD2. This CDR3 comprises 17 residues. V shed 4 bases and J 0 bases; nucleotides not matched to a gene: 7. Germline CDR1 reads WSHSY; CDR2 reads SAAADI. The CDR3 here is CASSVKAGVANTGELFF. CDR3 bases: TGCGCCAGCAGTGTTAAAGCGGGAGTCGCGAACACCGGGGAGCTGTTTTTT.

This clonotype was found a few times. V gene TRBV15 combines with J gene TRBJ2-5, with 8 bases matching TRBD1. V lost 3 bases to trimming and J lost 2 bases; unmatched junction nucleotides: 8. CDR1 and CDR2 from the germline V gene are LNHNV and YYDKDF (reference sequence). The CDR3 sequence is 16 residues long. The CDR3 is CATSRATYRGQETQYF. The CDR3 region has the DNA TGTGCCACCAGCAGGGCTACTTACAGGGGGCAAGAGACCCAGTACTTC.

This clonotype was found a few times. The chain recombines TRBV5-1 with TRBJ2-2, with 14 bases matching TRBD2. The CDR3 has 16 amino acids. The germline CDR1 and CDR2 sequences are SGHRS and YFSETQ. The V gene end was trimmed by 4 bases and the J gene end by 6 bases; junction bases not matched to a gene: 5. The CDR3 coding sequence is TGCGCCAGCAGCCAGGGACTAGCGGGAGTGGCCGGGGAGCTGTTTTTT. Residues: CASSQGLAGVAGELFF.

The chain recombines TRBV15 with TRBJ1-4; a weak D match, TRBD1 (5 bases). The ends were cut back, 3 bases at V and 8 bases at J, with 13 bases in the middle. This CDR3 comprises 14 residues. Germline CDR1 LNHNV, CDR2 YYDKDF (reference sequence). The DNA for the CDR3 is TGTGCCACCAGCAGTGGCAACCAGGGAGAAAAACTGTTTTTT. It codes for CATSSGNQGEKLFF. Combining the CDR3 with reference TRBV15 and TRBJ1-4 gives the whole variable domain DAMVIQNPRYQVTQFGKPVTLSCSQTLNHNVMYWYQQKSSQAPKLLFHYYDKDFNNEADTPDNFQSRRPNTSFCFLDIRSPGLGDTAMYLCATSSGNQGEKLFFGSGTQLSVL.

V gene TRBV7-2 combines with J gene TRBJ2-1; D may be TRBD2 (5 bases). V was shortened by 1 base and J by 2 bases, with 12 bases between the two germline ends. The CDR3 sequence is 16 residues long. CDR1 and CDR2 (germline): SGHTA, FQGNSA. Here the CDR3 DNA reads TGTGCCAGCAGCTTAGGGTCTAGAGGGACCTACAATGAGCAGTTCTTC. Amino acids: CASSLGSRGTYNEQFF. Based on the CDR3 plus reference TRBV7-2 and TRBJ2-1, the full variable domain is GAGVSQSPSNKVTEKGKDVELRCDPISGHTALYWYRQSLGQGLEFLIYFQGNSAPDKSGLPSDRFSAERTGGSVSTLTIQRTQQEDSAVYLCASSLGSRGTYNEQFFGPGTRLTVL.

This clonotype was counted between two and nine times. This rearrangement joins TRBV6-5 to TRBJ2-1, with TRBD2 matching over 8 bases. After removal of 4 bases from V and 9 bases from J, the junction contained 14 bases not matched to a gene. The CDR3 is made up of 16 amino acids. Germline V gene data show CDR1 as MNHEY and CDR2 as SVGAGI. DNA of the CDR3: TGTGCCAGCAGTTTTCATAGCGGGACGCTGTGGGGTGAGCAGTTCTTC. It translates to CASSFHSGTLWGEQFF.

CDR3 residues: CASSLGRSRVYYNEQFF. The CDR3 DNA reads as TGTGCCAGCAGCTTAGGGAGATCTAGAGTGTACTACAATGAGCAGTTCTTC. The chain couples TRBV7-2 to TRBJ2-1; no reliable D call. Germline CDR1 and CDR2: SGHTA and FQGNSA. Trimming left V 1 base short and J 3 bases short, with 16 bases between. CDR3 length: 17 residues.

The rearrangement uses TRBV5-1 and TRBJ2-1, with 16 bases identical to TRBD2. The length of the CDR3 is 18 residues. The ends lost 3 bases at V and 5 bases at J; junction bases unmatched: 8. Looked up from germline, CDR1 is SGHRS and CDR2 is YFSETQ. CDR3 loop: CASSSGLAGGPGNNEQFF. The CDR3 region has the DNA TGCGCCAGCAGCTCGGGACTAGCGGGAGGGCCCGGGAACAATGAGCAGTTCTTC.

J is TRBJ1-2 and V is TRBV5-1; 11 positions agree with TRBD1. Germline values: CDR1 SGHRS, CDR2 YFSETQ. The J segment lost 8 bases and the V segment lost 3 bases, leaving 3 bases of the junction unmatched. The CDR3 runs 13 residues. The CDR3 here is CASSWTGGRGYTF. CDR3 in DNA: TGCGCCAGCAGCTGGACAGGGGGCCGGGGCTACACCTTC.

The V call is TRBV12-3 or TRBV12-4, the J call TRBJ2-5; TRBD1 matches at 7 bases. The CDR3 extends over 15 amino acids. With 6 bases clipped from V and 5 bases from J, the junction kept 12 bases outside the gene matches. Here the CDR3 DNA reads TGTGCCAGCAGCCTAACAGGGGTCCGGCAGGAGACCCAGTACTTC. Its translation is CASSLTGVRQETQYF.